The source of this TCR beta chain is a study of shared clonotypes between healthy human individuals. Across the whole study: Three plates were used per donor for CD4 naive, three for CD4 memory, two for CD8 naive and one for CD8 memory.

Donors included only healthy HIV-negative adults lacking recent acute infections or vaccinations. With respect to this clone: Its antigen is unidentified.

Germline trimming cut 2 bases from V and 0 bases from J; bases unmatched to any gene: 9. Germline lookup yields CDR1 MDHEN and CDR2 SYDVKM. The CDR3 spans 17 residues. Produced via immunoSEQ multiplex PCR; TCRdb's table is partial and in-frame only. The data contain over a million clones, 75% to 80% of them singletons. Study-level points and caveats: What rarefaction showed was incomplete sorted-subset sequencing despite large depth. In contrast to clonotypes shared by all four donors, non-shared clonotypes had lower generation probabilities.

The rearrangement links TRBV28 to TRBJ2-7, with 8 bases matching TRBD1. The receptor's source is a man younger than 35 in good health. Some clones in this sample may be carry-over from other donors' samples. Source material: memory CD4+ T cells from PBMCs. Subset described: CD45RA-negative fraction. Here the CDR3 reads CASSLVGTGPSSYEQYF. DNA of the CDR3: TGTGCCAGCAGTTTAGTGGGGACAGGACCGAGCTCCTACGAGCAGTACTTC.